Each of the 14 T cell receptor beta chains below was sequenced from the same sample in a study of blood T cell repertoires in COVID-19. The repertoire was sequenced with immunoSEQ multiplex PCR; TCRdb's copy has only in-frame clones and lacks some. The sample shows some 240,000 clones, 75% to 90% of them seen only once. The sample comprised peripheral blood. The receptors stem from a woman in her 70s with COVID-19, enrolled during active disease.

This clone was recorded once. This sequence joins TRBV15 and TRBJ1-2; TRBD1 aligns across 8 bases. This CDR3 region has 14 residues. J gave up 2 bases and V 9 bases, and 8 bases lay outside the gene matches. CDR1 and CDR2 from the germline V gene are LNHNV and YYDKDF (reference sequence). CDR3 protein: CATRSAGGNYGYTF. In DNA, the CDR3 is TGTGCCACTCGGTCGGCAGGGGGCAACTATGGCTACACCTTC.

The chain couples TRBV5-1 to TRBJ2-3; 8 nucleotides match TRBD2. The CDR3 length is 15 residues. V lost 1 base, J lost 3 bases, and 4 bases stayed unmatched. Germline V gene lookup returns CDR1 SGHRS and CDR2 YFSETQ. This CDR3 is CASSLTGGRTDTQYF. CDR3 sequence (DNA): TGCGCCAGCAGCTTGACGGGAGGGCGGACAGATACGCAGTATTTT.

The gene calls are TRBV10-3 and TRBJ2-7; D might be TRBD2 (6 bases). Germline V gene data show CDR1 as ENHRY and CDR2 as SYGVKD. The V and J ends lost 6 bases and 3 bases respectively, with 12 bases between them. This CDR3 contains 13 residues. CDR3 sequence (DNA): TGTGCCATCAGCCCGGGACTGAGCTACGAGCAGTACTTC. This sequence encodes CAISPGLSYEQYF.

This chain connects TRBV7-2 to TRBJ2-7; tentative D call: TRBD2 (7 bases). CDR3 length: 13 residues. From germline, CDR1 is SGHTA and CDR2 FQGNSA. V was shortened by 0 bases and J by 7 bases, with 10 bases between the two germline ends. The CDR3 DNA is TGTGCCAGCAGCTTAGCGGGAGGGGGGGAGCAGTACTTC. As protein: CASSLAGGGEQYF.

J is TRBJ2-7 and V is TRBV6-2 or TRBV6-3; 7 nucleotides line up with TRBD1. Germline trimming cut 2 bases from V and 0 bases from J; bases unmatched to any gene: 10. The germline V gene encodes CDR1 MNHEY and CDR2 SVGEGT. The CDR3 totals 17 residues. CDR3 in amino acids: CASSYPRTGRSSYEQYF. The CDR3 coding sequence is TGTGCCAGCAGTTACCCAAGGACAGGTCGAAGCTCCTACGAGCAGTACTTC.

V is TRBV6-5 and J is TRBJ1-2; 7 positions match TRBD1. The CDR3 has 14 residues. Germline V gives CDR1 MNHEY, CDR2 SVGAGI. Trimming cost V 4 bases and J 7 bases; bases outside gene matches: 9. CDR3 protein: CASSWTGGLGGYTF. The CDR3 nucleotides are TGTGCCAGCAGTTGGACAGGAGGGTTGGGTGGCTACACCTTC.

The rearrangement joins TRBV29-1 to TRBJ2-1; D is perhaps TRBD1 (6 bases). Germline V CDR1 and CDR2: SQVTM, ANQGSEA. This CDR3 is 14 amino acids long. The germline V and J ends were trimmed by 6 bases and 5 bases, with 17 bases remaining between them. For the CDR3, the DNA is TGCAGCGTGCTACAGGGCACTGTGAACAATGAGCAGTTCTTC. Its protein is CSVLQGTVNNEQFF.

This clone was counted a single time. The chain carries TRBV3-1 (or the pseudogene TRBV3-2) and TRBJ2-1, with 8 bases matching TRBD1. CDR1 is LGHDT and CDR2 is YNNKEL in the germline V gene (reference sequence). The CDR3 spans 15 residues. V was pared by 2 bases and J by 8 bases, with 8 bases of the junction left unmatched. CDR3 loop: CASSQTIDRGYEQFF. Here the CDR3 DNA reads TGTGCCAGCAGCCAAACCATCGACAGGGGCTATGAGCAGTTCTTC.

This chain connects TRBV30 to TRBJ1-4; TRBD1 is a possible D gene (6 bases). This CDR3 region has 14 residues. Per the germline V gene, CDR1 is GTSNPN and CDR2 is SVGIG (reference sequence). The ends were cut back, 5 bases at V and 8 bases at J, with 18 bases in the middle. CDR3 in amino acids: CAWGEGVLGEKLFF. The CDR3 DNA follows: TGTGCCTGGGGCGAGGGGGTATTGGGCGAAAAACTGTTTTTT.

The genes are TRBV19 and TRBJ2-5, with D possibly being TRBD2 (6 bases). This CDR3 spans 13 amino acids. Germline V gene sequence: CDR1 LNHDA, CDR2 SQIVND (reference sequence). Trimming shortened V by 6 bases and J by 3 bases, and 11 bases separated the two germline ends. The CDR3 loop reads CASRSLAKETQYF. DNA of the CDR3: TGTGCCAGTAGATCACTAGCTAAAGAGACCCAGTACTTC. Based on the CDR3 plus reference TRBV19 and TRBJ2-5, the full variable domain is DGGITQSPKYLFRKEGQNVTLSCEQNLNHDAMYWYRQDPGQGLRLIYYSQIVNDFQKGDIAEGYSVSREKKESFPLTVTSAQKNPTAFYLCASRSLAKETQYFGPGTRLLVL.

This rearrangement joins TRBV19 to TRBJ2-6, with D perhaps TRBD2 (5 bases). The CDR3 covers 15 residues. CDR1 LNHDA and CDR2 SQIVND come from the germline V gene (reference sequence). V shed 9 bases and J shed 0 bases, with 12 bases lying between them. CDR3 nucleotides: TGTGCCAGCCGACCGGGGAGCTCTGGGGCCAACGTCCTGACTTTC. Amino acid sequence: CASRPGSSGANVLTF.

The V call is TRBV5-6, the J call TRBJ2-3; the D gene is possibly TRBD1 (5 bases). V lost 4 bases and J lost 10, with 13 bases in between. From germline, CDR1 is SGHDT and CDR2 YYEEEE. CDR3 length: 12 amino acids. The CDR3 spells CASSGTGTAQYF. In nucleotides, the CDR3 is TGTGCCAGCAGCGGAACAGGAACCGCGCAGTATTTT.

This chain uses TRBV29-1 with TRBJ2-7; D possibly corresponds to TRBD2 (5 bases). V lost 5 bases, J lost 7 bases, and 12 bases lay in between. Germline CDR1 reads SQVTM; CDR2 reads ANQGSEA. This CDR3 contains 11 residues. In DNA, the CDR3 is TGCAGCGTTCGCCCCTCGGGGGAGCAGTACTTC. Translated, it gives CSVRPSGEQYF.

This chain joins TRBV10-1 and TRBJ2-2; D gene unclear. The CDR3 consists of 13 residues. CDR1 and CDR2 (germline): WNHNN, SYGVQD (reference sequence). V lost 6 bases to trimming and J lost 6 bases, with 11 bases between them. CDR3 coding DNA: TGCGCCAGCAGCCTACGAGATGCCGGGGAGCTGTTTTTT. It encodes CASSLRDAGELFF.